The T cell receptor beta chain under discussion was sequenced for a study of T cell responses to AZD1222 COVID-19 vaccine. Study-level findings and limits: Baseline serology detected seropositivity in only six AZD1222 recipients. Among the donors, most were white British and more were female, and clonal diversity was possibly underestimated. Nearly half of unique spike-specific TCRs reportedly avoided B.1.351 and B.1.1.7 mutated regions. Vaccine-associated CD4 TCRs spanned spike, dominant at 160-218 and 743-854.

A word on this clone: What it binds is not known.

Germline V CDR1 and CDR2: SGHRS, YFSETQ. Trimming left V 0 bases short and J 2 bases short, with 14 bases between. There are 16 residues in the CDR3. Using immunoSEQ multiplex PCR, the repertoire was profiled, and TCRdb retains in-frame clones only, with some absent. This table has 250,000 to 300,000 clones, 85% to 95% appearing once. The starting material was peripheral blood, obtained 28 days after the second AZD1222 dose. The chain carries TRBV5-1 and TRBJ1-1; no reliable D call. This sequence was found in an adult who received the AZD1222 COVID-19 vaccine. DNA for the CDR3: TGCGCCAGCAGCTTGGCCGATGGTCTAAGAAACACTGAAGCTTTCTTT. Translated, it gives CASSLADGLRNTEAFF.